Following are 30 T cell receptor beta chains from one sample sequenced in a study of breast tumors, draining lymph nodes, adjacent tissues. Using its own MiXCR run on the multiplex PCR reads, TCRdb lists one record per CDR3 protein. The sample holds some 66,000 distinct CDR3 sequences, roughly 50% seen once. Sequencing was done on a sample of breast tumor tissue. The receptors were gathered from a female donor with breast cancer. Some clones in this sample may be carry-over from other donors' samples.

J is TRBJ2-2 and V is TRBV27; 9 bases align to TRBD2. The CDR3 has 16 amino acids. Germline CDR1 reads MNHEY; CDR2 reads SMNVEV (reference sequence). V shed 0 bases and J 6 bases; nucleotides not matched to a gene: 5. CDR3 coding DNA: TGTGCCAGCAGTTTATCGTTACTAGCGGGCTCCGGGGAGCTGTTTTTT. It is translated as CASSLSLLAGSGELFF.

The CDR3 nucleotides are TGTGCCAGCAGCTTAGCTGCTCTAGAAGAGACCCAGTACTTC. Residues: CASSLAALEETQYF. This sequence joins TRBV7-6 and TRBJ2-5; D is unresolved. Germline V gene data show CDR1 as SGHVS and CDR2 as FNYEAQ. Trimming pared 0 bases from V and 3 bases from J, leaving 8 bases between. The CDR3 is 14 residues long.

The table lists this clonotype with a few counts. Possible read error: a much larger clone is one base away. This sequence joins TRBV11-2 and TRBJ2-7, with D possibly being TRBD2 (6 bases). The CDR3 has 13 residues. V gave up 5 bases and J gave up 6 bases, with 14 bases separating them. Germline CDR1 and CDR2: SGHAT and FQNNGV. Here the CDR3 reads CASSPQGGAEQYF. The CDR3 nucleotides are TGTGCCAGCAGCCCTCAGGGAGGCGCCGAGCAGTACTTC.

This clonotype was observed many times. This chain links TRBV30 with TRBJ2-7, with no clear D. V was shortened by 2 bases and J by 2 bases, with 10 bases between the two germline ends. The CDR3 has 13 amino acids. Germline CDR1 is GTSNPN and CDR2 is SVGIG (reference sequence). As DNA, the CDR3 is TGTGCCTGGAGTATTACCCTAGCCTACGAGCAGTACTTC. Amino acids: CAWSITLAYEQYF.

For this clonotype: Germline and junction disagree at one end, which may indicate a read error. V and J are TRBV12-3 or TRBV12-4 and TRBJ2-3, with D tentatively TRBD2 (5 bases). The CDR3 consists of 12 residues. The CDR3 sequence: CTSSQGRNTQYF. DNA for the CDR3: TGTACCAGCAGTCAAGGGAGAAATACGCAGTATTTT.

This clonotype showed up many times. The CDR3 is CASSQADRLNQPQHF. CDR3 nucleotide sequence: TGTGCCAGCAGCCAAGCCGACAGACTTAATCAGCCCCAGCATTTT. The chain employs TRBV3-1 and TRBJ1-5, with D perhaps matching TRBD1 (5 bases). Deletions cut 1 base from V and 4 bases from J, with 11 bases between. Per germline, CDR1 LGHDT and CDR2 YNNKEL (reference sequence). The CDR3 is made up of 15 amino acids. The variable domain in full, with the rest retrieved from reference TRBV3-1 and TRBJ1-5, is DTAVSQTPKYLVTQMGNDKSIKCEQNLGHDTMYWYKQDSKKFLKIMFSYNNKELIINETVPNRFSPKSPDKAHLNLHINSLELGDSAVYFCASSQADRLNQPQHFGDGTRLSIL.

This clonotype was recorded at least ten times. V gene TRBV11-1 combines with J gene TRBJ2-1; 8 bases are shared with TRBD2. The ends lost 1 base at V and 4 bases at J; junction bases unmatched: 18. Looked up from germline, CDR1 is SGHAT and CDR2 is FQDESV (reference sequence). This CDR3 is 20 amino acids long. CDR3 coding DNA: TGTGCCAGCAGCTTAGGGGGAGGGAGGAACAGACTAGCGCTGTACAATGAGCAGTTCTTC. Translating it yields CASSLGGGRNRLALYNEQFF.

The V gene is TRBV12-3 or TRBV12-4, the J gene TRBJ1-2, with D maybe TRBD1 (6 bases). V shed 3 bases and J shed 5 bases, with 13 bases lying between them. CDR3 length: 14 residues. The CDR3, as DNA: TGTGCCAGCAGTTTGGGGGTAGGGGGGTATGGCTACACCTTC. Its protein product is CASSLGVGGYGYTF.

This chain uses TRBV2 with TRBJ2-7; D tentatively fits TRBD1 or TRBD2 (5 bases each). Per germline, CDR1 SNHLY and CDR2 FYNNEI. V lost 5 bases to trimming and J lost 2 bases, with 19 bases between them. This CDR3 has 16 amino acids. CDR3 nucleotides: TGTGCCAGCAGTCCGAGAGGGGACCTTCCCCCCTACGAGCAGTACTTC. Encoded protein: CASSPRGDLPPYEQYF.

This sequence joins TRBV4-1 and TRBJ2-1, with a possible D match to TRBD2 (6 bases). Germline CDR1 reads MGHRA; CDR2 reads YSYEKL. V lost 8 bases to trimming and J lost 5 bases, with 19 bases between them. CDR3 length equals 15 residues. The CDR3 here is CASSGEVLGDNEQFF. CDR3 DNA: TGCGCCAGCTCCGGGGAGGTGTTAGGGGACAATGAGCAGTTCTTC.

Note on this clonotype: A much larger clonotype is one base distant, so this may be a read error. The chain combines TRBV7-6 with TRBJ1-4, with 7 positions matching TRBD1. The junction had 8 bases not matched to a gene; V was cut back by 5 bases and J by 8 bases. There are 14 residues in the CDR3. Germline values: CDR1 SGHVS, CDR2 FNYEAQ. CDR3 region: CASSPQGWDEKLFF. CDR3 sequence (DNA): TGTGCCAGCAGCCCACAGGGGTGGGACGAAAAACTGTTTTTT.

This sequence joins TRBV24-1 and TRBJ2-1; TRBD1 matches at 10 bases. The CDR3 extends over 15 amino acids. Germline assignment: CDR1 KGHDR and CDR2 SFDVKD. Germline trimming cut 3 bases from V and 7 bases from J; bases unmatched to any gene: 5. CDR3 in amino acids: CATSDPRTGGNEQFF. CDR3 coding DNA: TGTGCCACCAGTGATCCGAGGACAGGGGGAAATGAGCAGTTCTTC.

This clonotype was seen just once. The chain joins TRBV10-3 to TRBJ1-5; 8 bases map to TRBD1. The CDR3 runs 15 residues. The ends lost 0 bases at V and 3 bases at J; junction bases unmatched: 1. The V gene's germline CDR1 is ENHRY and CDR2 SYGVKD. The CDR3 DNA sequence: TGTGCCATCAGTGAGTCGGGACAGGTCAATCAGCCCCAGCATTTT. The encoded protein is CAISESGQVNQPQHF.

CDR3 in amino acids: CASSIRTSGIGETQYF. DNA of the CDR3: TGTGCCAGTAGTATCCGGACTAGCGGGATCGGGGAGACCCAGTACTTC. The J gene is TRBJ2-5, the V gene TRBV19; 12 bases match TRBD2. V shed 3 bases, J shed 5 bases, and the junction held 7 bases outside the gene matches. Germline loops: CDR1 LNHDA, CDR2 SQIVND (reference sequence). The CDR3 loop spans 16 amino acids.

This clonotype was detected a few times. CDR3: CASSRLAGGRETQYF. The DNA of the CDR3 is TGTGCCAGCAGCCGACTAGCGGGGGGCCGGGAGACCCAGTACTTC. The V and J genes are TRBV7-3 and TRBJ2-5, with 13 nucleotides matching TRBD2. The CDR3 has 15 residues. Losses at the gene ends were 5 bases for V and 5 bases for J; bases not matched to a gene: 5. CDR1 and CDR2 from the germline V gene are SGHTA and FQGTGA.

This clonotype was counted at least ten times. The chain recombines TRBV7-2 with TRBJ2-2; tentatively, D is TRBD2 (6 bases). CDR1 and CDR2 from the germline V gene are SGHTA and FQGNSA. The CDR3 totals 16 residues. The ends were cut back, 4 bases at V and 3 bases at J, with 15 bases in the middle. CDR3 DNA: TGTGCCAGCAGCTCCTTCGGCGGGGCCGACACCGGGGAGCTGTTTTTT. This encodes CASSSFGGADTGELFF.

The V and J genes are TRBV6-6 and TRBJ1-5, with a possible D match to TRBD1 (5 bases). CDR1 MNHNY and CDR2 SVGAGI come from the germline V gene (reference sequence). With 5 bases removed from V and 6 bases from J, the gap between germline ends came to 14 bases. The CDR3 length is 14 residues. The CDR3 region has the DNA TGTGCCAGCAGTGAAGTGAGGGGCGGTCAGCCCCAGCATTTT. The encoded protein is CASSEVRGGQPQHF.

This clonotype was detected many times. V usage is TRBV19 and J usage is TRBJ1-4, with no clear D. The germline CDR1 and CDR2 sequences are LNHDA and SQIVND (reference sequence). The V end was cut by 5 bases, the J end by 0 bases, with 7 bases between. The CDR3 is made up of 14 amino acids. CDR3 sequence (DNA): TGTGCCAGTAGTGGGTCGCCAACTAATGAAAAACTGTTTTTT. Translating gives CASSGSPTNEKLFF.

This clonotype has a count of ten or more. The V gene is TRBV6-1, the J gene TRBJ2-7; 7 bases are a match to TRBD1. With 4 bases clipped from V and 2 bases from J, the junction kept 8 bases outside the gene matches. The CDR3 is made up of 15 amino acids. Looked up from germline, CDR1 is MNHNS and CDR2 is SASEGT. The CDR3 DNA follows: TGTGCCAGCAGTGGGCGAGGTGGGACAGCCTACGAGCAGTACTTC. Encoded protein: CASSGRGGTAYEQYF.

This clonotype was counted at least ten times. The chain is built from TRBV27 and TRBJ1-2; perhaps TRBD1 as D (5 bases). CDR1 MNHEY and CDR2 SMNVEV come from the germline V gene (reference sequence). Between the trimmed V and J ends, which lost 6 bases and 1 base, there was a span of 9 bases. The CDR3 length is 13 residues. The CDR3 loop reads CASRDTLNYGYTF. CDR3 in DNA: TGTGCCAGCAGGGACACCCTTAACTATGGCTACACCTTC.

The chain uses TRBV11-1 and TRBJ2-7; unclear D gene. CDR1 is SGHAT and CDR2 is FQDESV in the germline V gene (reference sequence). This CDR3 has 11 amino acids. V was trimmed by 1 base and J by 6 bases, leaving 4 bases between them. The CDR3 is CASSLDGEQYF. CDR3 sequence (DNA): TGTGCCAGCAGCTTAGACGGCGAGCAGTACTTC. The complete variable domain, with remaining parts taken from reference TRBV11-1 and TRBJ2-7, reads EAEVAQSPRYKITEKSQAVAFWCDPISGHATLYWYRQILGQGPELLVQFQDESVVDDSQLPKDRFSAERLKGVDSTLKIQPAELGDSAMYLCASSLDGEQYFGPGTRLTVT.

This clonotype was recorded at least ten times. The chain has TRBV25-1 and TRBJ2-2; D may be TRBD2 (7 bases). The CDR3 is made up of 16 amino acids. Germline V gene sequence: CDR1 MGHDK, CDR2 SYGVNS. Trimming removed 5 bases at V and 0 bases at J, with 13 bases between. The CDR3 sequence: CASSQRGGANTGELFF. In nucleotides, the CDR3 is TGTGCCAGCAGTCAAAGGGGGGGTGCGAACACCGGGGAGCTGTTTTTT.

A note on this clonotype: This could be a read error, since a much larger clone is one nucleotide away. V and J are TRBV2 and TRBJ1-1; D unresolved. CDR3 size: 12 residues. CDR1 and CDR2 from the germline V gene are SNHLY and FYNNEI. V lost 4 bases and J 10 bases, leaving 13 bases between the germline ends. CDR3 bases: TGTGCCAGCAGTGCTCGGGCCCCGGGAGCTTTCTTT. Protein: CASSARAPGAFF.

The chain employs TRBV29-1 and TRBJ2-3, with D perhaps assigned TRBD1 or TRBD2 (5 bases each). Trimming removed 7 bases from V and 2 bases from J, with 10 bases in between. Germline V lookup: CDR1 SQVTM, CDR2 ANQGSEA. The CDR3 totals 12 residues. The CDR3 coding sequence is TGCAGCGGGGGACCGTCCACAGATACGCAGTATTTT. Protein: CSGGPSTDTQYF.

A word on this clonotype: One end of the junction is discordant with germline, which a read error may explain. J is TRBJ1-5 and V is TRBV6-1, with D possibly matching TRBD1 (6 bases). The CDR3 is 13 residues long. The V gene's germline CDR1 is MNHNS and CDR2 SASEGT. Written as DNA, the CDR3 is TGTGCCAGCAGTACAGGGAGCAAACAGCCCCAGCATTTT. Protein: CASSTGSKQPQHF.

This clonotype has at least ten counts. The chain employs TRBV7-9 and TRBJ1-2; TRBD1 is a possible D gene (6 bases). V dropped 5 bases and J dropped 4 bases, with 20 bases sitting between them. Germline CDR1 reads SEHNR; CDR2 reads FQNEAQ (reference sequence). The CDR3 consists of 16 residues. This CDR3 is CASSPTIEGRGYGYTF. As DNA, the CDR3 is TGTGCCAGCAGCCCGACGATTGAGGGCAGGGGCTATGGCTACACCTTC.

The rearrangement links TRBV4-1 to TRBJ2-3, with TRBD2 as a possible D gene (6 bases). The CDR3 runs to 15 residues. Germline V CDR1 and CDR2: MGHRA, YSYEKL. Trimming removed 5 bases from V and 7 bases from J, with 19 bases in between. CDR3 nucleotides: TGCGCCAGCAGCGCGCTTGGCGGGGCCGGGAATACGCAGTATTTT. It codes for CASSALGGAGNTQYF.

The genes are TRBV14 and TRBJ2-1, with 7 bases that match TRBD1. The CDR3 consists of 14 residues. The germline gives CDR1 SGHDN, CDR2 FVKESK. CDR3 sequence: CARDPGQTYNEQFF. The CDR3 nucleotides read TGTGCTAGAGACCCGGGACAGACCTACAATGAGCAGTTCTTC. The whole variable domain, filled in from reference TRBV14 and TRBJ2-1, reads EAGVTQFPSHSVIEKGQTVTLRCDPISGHDNLYWYRRVMGKEIKFLLHFVKESKQDESGMPNNRFLAERTGGTYSTLKVQPAELEDSGVYFCARDPGQTYNEQFFGPGTRLTVL.

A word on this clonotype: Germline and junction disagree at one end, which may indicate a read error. DNA of the CDR3: TGCAGTGTTAGAGGGCAGGGGGCTAACGGGGAGCTGTTTTTT. It codes for CSVRGQGANGELFF. The gene calls are TRBV20-1 and TRBJ2-2; 8 bases line up with TRBD1. CDR1 and CDR2 from the germline V gene are DFQATT and SNEGSKA (reference sequence). The CDR3 has 14 residues.

This CDR3 is CSVEGAEETQYF. DNA for the CDR3: TGCAGCGTTGAGGGGGCGGAAGAGACCCAGTACTTC. This chain uses TRBV29-1 with TRBJ2-5, with a possible D match to TRBD1 (6 bases). V gave up 3 bases and J gave up 3 bases, with 8 bases separating them. Per germline, CDR1 SQVTM and CDR2 ANQGSEA. The CDR3 consists of 12 residues. Complete variable domain (other parts from reference TRBV29-1 and TRBJ2-5): SAVISQKPSRDICQRGTSLTIQCQVDSQVTMMFWYRQQPGQSLTLIATANQGSEATYESGFVIDKFPISRPNLTFSTLTVSNMSPEDSSIYLCSVEGAEETQYFGPGTRLLVL.